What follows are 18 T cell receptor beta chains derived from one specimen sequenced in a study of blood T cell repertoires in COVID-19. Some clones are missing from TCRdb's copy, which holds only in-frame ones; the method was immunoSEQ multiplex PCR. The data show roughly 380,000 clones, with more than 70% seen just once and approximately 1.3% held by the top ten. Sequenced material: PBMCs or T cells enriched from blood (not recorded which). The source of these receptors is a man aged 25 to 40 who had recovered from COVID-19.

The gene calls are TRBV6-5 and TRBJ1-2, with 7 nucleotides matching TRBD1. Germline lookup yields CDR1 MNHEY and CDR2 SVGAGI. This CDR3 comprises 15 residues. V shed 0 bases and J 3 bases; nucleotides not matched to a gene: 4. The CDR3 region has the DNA TGTGCCAGCAGTTACTCGTCGCAGGGGGACTATGGCTACACCTTC. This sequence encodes CASSYSSQGDYGYTF.

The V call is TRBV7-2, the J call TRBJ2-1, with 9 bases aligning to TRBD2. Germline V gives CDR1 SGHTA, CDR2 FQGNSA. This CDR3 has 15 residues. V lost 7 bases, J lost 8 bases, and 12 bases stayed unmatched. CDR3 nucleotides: TGTGCCAGCACGCAAATGGCGGGGGGGCTTGATGAGCAGTTCTTC. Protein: CASTQMAGGLDEQFF.

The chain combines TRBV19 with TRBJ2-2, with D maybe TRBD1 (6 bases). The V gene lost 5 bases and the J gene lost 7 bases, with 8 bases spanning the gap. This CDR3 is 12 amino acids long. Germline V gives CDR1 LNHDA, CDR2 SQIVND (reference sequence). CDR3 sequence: CASSPGDGELFF. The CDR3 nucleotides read TGTGCCAGTAGTCCAGGGGACGGGGAGCTGTTTTTT. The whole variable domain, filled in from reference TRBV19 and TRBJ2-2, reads DGGITQSPKYLFRKEGQNVTLSCEQNLNHDAMYWYRQDPGQGLRLIYYSQIVNDFQKGDIAEGYSVSREKKESFPLTVTSAQKNPTAFYLCASSPGDGELFFGEGSRLTVL.

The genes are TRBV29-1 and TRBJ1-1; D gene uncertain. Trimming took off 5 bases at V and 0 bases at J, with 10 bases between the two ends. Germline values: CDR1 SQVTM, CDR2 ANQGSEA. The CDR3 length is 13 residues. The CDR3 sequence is CSVYQVMNTEAFF. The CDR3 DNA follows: TGCAGCGTTTACCAGGTCATGAACACTGAAGCTTTCTTT.

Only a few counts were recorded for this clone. This CDR3 reads CASSSNNRRSGYTF. The DNA for the CDR3 is TGTGCCAGCAGTTCCAACAACAGGCGGAGCGGCTACACCTTC. This chain joins TRBV6-5 and TRBJ1-2; TRBD1 is a possible D gene (5 bases). The CDR3 runs to 14 residues. Germline V gene lookup returns CDR1 MNHEY and CDR2 SVGAGI. The V and J ends lost 4 bases and 8 bases respectively, with 17 bases between them.

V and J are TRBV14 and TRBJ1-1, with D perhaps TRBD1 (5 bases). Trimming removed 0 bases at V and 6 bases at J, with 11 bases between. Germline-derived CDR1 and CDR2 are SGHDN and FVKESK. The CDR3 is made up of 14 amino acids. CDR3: CASSQDRGLAEAFF. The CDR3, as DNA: TGTGCCAGCAGCCAAGATAGGGGACTTGCTGAAGCTTTCTTT.

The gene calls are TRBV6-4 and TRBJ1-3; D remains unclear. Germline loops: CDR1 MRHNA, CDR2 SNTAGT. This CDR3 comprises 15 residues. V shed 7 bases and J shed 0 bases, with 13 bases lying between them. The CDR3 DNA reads TGTGCCAGCAATCGGAGTTGTCGCTCTGGAAACACCATATATTTT. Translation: CASNRSCRSGNTIYF.

The CDR3 nucleotides read TGTGCCAGCAGTGAATCACCAGGGGGGATGGAAAAACTGTTTTTT. Its translation is CASSESPGGMEKLFF. V is TRBV25-1 and J is TRBJ1-4; 7 positions match TRBD1. Germline values: CDR1 MGHDK, CDR2 SYGVNS. CDR3 length: 15 residues. J lost 8 bases, V lost 1 base, and 7 bases had no gene match.

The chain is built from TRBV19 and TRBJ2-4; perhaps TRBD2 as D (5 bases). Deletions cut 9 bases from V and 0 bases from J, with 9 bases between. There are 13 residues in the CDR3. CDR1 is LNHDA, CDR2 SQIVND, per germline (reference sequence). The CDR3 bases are TGTGCCAGCTCGGGGTCAGCCAAAAACATTCAGTACTTC. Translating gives CASSGSAKNIQYF. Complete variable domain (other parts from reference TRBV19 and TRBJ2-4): DGGITQSPKYLFRKEGQNVTLSCEQNLNHDAMYWYRQDPGQGLRLIYYSQIVNDFQKGDIAEGYSVSREKKESFPLTVTSAQKNPTAFYLCASSGSAKNIQYFGAGTRLSVL.

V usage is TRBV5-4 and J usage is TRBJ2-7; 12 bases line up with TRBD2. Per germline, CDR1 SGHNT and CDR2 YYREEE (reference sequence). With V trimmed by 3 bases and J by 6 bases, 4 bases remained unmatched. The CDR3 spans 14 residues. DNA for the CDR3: TGTGCCAGCAGCTCTAGCGGGGGGGTGAGCGAGCAGTACTTC. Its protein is CASSSSGGVSEQYF.

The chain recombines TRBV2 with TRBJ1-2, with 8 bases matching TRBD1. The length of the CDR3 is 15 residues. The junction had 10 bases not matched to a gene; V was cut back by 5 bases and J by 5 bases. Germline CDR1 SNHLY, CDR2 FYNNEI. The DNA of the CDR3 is TGTGCCAGCAGTCGGGACAGGACGCTCCGGTATGGCTACACCTTC. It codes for CASSRDRTLRYGYTF.

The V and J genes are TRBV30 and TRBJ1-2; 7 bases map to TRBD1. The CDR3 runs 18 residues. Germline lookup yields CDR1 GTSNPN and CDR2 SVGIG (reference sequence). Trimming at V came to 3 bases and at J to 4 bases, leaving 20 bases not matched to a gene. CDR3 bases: TGTGCCTGGAGGTCACCAGGGATTAACCACCGGACAGGCTATGGCTACACCTTC. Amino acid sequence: CAWRSPGINHRTGYGYTF.

The CDR3 reads CASSLVVTGWGSPLHF. The CDR3 nucleotides read TGTGCCAGCAGTTTAGTTGTGACAGGGTGGGGATCACCCCTCCACTTT. The J gene is TRBJ1-6, the V gene TRBV27, with 7 bases lining up with TRBD1. Germline V lookup: CDR1 MNHEY, CDR2 SMNVEV (reference sequence). V was clipped by 2 bases and J by 10 bases; unmatched bases: 11. CDR3 length equals 16 residues.

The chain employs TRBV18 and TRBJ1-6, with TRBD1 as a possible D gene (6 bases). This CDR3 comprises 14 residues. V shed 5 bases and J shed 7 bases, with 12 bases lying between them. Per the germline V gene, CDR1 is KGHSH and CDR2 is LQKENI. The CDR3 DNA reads TGTGCCAGCTCAGCGGACAGCCGCAATTCACCCCTCCACTTT. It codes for CASSADSRNSPLHF.

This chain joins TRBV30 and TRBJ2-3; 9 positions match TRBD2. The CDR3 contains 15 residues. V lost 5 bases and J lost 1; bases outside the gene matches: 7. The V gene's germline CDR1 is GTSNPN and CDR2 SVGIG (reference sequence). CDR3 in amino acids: CAWGDRGGGTDTQYF. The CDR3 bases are TGTGCCTGGGGTGATCGCGGGGGGGGCACAGATACGCAGTATTTT.

CDR3 loop: CASSQSRQATNEKLFF. The CDR3 DNA follows: TGCGCCAGCAGCCAGTCTCGGCAGGCAACTAATGAAAAACTGTTTTTT. The chain has TRBV4-1 and TRBJ1-4, with D unresolved. Trimming left V 3 bases short and J 0 bases short, with 11 bases between. Looked up from germline, CDR1 is MGHRA and CDR2 is YSYEKL. The CDR3 is 16 residues long.

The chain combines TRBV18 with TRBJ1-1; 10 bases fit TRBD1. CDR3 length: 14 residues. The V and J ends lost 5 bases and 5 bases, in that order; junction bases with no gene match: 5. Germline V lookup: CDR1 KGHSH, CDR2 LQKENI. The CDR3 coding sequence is TGTGCCAGCTCAGAGGGACAGGGGCCAACTGAAGCTTTCTTT. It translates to CASSEGQGPTEAFF.

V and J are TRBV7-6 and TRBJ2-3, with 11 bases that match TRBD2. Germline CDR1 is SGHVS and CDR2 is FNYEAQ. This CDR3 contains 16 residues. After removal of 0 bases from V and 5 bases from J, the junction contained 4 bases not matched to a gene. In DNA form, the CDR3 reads TGTGCCAGCAGCTTAGCTAGCGGGGGGGCCTTAGATACGCAGTATTTT. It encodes CASSLASGGALDTQYF.